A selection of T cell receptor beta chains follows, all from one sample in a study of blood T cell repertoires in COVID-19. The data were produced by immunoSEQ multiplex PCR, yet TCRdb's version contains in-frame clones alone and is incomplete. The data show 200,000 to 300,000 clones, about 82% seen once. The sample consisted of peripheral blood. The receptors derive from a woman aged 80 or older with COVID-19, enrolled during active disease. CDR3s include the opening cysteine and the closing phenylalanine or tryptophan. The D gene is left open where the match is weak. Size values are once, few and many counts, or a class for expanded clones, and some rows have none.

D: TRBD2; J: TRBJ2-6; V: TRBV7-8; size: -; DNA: TGTGCCAGCAGCTCGGGTAGCGGGGGGGTAAGGGCCAACGTCCTGACTTTC; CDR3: CASSSGSGGVRANVLTF
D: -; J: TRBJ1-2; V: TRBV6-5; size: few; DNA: TGTGCCAGCAAAGCCGACACCGCTGGATACTATGGCTACACCTTC; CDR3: CASKADTAGYYGYTF
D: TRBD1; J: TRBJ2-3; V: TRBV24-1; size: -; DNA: TGTGCCACCAGTGATTTGCAGGGACAGGGGGCAAATACGCAGTATTTT; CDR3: CATSDLQGQGANTQYF
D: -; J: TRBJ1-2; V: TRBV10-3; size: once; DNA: TGTGCCATCAGTATACTTTTCGGACAGAGGGTAAGCCGTGACTATGGCTACACCTTC; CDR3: CAISILFGQRVSRDYGYTF
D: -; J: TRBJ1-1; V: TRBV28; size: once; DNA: TGTGCCAGCGTTTTTGGAGGGGCCAACACTGAAGCTTTCTTT; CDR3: CASVFGGANTEAFF
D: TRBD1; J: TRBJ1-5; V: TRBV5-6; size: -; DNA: TGTGCCAGCAGCTTCAGGGGGAACAATCAGCCCCAGCATTTT; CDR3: CASSFRGNNQPQHF
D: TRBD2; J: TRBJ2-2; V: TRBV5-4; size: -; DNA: TGTGCCAGCAGCTTGGGTTCTCGGCGGGGGGGATCCGGGGAGCTGTTTTTT; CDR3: CASSLGSRRGGSGELFF
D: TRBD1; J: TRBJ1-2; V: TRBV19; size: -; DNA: TGTGCCACCAGCTACGCGACAGGGGGCATCTATGGCTACACCTTC; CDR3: CATSYATGGIYGYTF
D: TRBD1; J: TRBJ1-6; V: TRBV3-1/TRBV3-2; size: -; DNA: TGTGCCAGCAGCCACCCGGGACAGGGAAGTTCACCCCTCCACTTT; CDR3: CASSHPGQGSSPLHF
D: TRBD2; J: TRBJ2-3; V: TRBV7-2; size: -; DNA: TGTGCCAGCAGCTTTAGCGGGGGGGCTGGCACAGATACGCAGTATTTT; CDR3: CASSFSGGAGTDTQYF
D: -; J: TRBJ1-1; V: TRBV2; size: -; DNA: TGTGCCAGCAGTATAAGGGACTCGAACACTGAAGCTTTCTTT; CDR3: CASSIRDSNTEAFF
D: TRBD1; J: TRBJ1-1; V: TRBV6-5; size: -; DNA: TGTGCCAGCAGTCCGACAGACAGGGGGAATGCTTTCTTT; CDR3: CASSPTDRGNAFF
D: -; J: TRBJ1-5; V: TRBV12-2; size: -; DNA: TGTGCAAGTCGCTTTATAAAGGGGGCGCAGAGCAATCAGCCCCAGCATTTT; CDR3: CASRFIKGAQSNQPQHF
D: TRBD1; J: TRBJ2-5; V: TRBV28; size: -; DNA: TGTGCCAGCAGTTCGCCAGGGGGCGCCTATGAGACCCAGTACTTC; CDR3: CASSSPGGAYETQYF
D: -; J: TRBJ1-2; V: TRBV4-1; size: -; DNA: TGCGCCAGCAGCCAAGCAGGTGGCTACACCTTC; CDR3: CASSQAGGYTF
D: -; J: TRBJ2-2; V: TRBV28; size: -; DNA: TGTGCCAGCAGTCTCAGGGTGCCCGGGGAGCTGTTTTTT; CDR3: CASSLRVPGELFF
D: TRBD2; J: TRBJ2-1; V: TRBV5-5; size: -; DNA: TGTGCCAGCAGCTTGGCGGGGGGGCTCTTCAATGAGCAGTTCTTC; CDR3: CASSLAGGLFNEQFF
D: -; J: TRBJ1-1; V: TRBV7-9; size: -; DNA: TGTGCCAGCAGCTTTGGGGGGGCGCAGGTGGGTGAAGCTTTCTTT; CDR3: CASSFGGAQVGEAFF
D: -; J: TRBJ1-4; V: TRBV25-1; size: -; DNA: TGTGCCAGCAGTTACGGGATTAGAGAAAAACTGTTTTTT; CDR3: CASSYGIREKLFF
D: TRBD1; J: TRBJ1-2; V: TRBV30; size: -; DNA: TGTGCCGGCCACAGGGGGGAGGGCTACACCTTC; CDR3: CAGHRGEGYTF
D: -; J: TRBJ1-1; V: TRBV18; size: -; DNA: TGTGCCAGCTCACGGCAGGGGACCTGGGAAGCTTTCTTT; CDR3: CASSRQGTWEAFF
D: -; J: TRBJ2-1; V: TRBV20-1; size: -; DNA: TGCAGTGCTAGCGAACTTAATGAGCAGTTCTTC; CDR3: CSASELNEQFF
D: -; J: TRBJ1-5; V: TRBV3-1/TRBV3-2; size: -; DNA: TGTGCCAGCAGCTCAAGGGGTGGTCAGCCCCAGCATTTT; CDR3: CASSSRGGQPQHF
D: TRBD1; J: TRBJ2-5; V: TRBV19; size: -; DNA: TGTGCCAGTAGTACCCGGACAGGGACGGGAGAGACCCAGTACTTC; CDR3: CASSTRTGTGETQYF
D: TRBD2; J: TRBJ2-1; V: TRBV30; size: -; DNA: TGTGCCTGGAGTTTCAAGGGAGGGAGGAATGAGCAGTTCTTC; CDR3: CAWSFKGGRNEQFF
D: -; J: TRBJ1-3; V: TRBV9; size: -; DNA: TGTGCCAGCAGCGTATTCCCCGAAACTGACGGGGACACCATATATTTT; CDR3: CASSVFPETDGDTIYF